One and the same sample provided the 18 T cell receptor beta chains below, sequenced in a study of CXCR3-negative and CXCR3-positive naive CD8 T cells. The authors prepared UMI-labeled TRB cDNA libraries by 5' RACE. TCRdb re-called the 5' RACE reads and catalogs CDR3 proteins one per entry, DNA excluded. This sample's table reports over 45,000 distinct CDR3 sequences. Sequencing was performed on naive CXCR3- CD8+ T cells from blood. The subset denotes: CD45RO-CCR7+CD27+CD95- naive CD8+ T cells lacking CXCR3 (TNR3-). These TCRs come from a human donor in good health. Some clones in this sample may be carry-over from other donors' samples.

The chain recombines TRBV6-5 with TRBJ1-6; TCRdb returns TRBD1, unconfirmable since there is no DNA. This CDR3 has 15 residues. CDR1 MNHEY and CDR2 SVGAGI come from the germline V gene. The CDR3 spells CASSAAGTGRSPLHF.

This clonotype shows up as medium-sized (0.01 to 0.1%) by frequency. The chain combines TRBV18 with TRBJ2-3; with no DNA, the TCRdb D assignment of TRBD1 cannot be verified. The CDR3 runs to 17 residues. The V gene's germline CDR1 is KGHSH and CDR2 LQKENI. CDR3 region: CASSPWETGRTTDTQYF.

V and J are TRBV29-1 and TRBJ1-4; the D call from TCRdb, TRBD1, cannot be confirmed without DNA. This CDR3 contains 15 residues. The germline CDR1 and CDR2 sequences are SQVTM and ANQGSEA. CDR3 sequence reads: CSVEGFERGREKLFF.

CDR3 in amino acids: CASTGVGGETQYF. The chain uses TRBV6-5 and TRBJ2-5; TCRdb's D gene call, TRBD1, goes unchecked for lack of DNA. The CDR3 runs 13 residues. Germline V gene data show CDR1 as MNHEY and CDR2 as SVGAGI.

The chain recombines TRBV14 with TRBJ1-2; the D gene TCRdb calls, TRBD1, cannot be checked with no DNA. This CDR3 contains 16 residues. Germline V gene data show CDR1 as SGHDN and CDR2 as FVKESK. The CDR3 loop is CASSHPGQGAREGYTF.

The chain couples TRBV5-1 to TRBJ1-1. From germline, CDR1 is SGHRS and CDR2 YFSETQ. The CDR3 is 12 residues long. The CDR3 spells CASSGMNTEAFF.

The gene calls are TRBV25-1 and TRBJ2-2; no DNA is available, so the TRBD1 call from TCRdb remains unchecked. The CDR3 consists of 16 residues. Germline loops: CDR1 MGHDK, CDR2 SYGVNS. The CDR3 sequence: CASSERGQGWAGELFF. Drawing the rest from reference TRBV25-1 and TRBJ2-2, the complete variable domain is EADIYQTPRYLVIGTGKKITLECSQTMGHDKMYWYQQDPGMELHLIHYSYGVNSTEKGDLSSESTVSRIRTEHFPLTLESARPSHTSQYLCASSERGQGWAGELFFGEGSRLTVL.

This chain uses TRBV7-9 with TRBJ2-2; TCRdb indicates TRBD1, and absent DNA this call remains unverified. Germline lookup yields CDR1 SEHNR and CDR2 FQNEAQ (reference sequence). CDR3 length: 15 amino acids. CDR3: CASSLSRGYTGELFF.

The chain has TRBV19 and TRBJ2-7; with no DNA, the TCRdb D assignment of TRBD2 cannot be verified. The CDR3 is made up of 13 amino acids. The germline gives CDR1 LNHDA, CDR2 SQIVND (reference sequence). CDR3 protein: CASSIGGIYEQYF.

J is TRBJ2-1 and V is TRBV5-5. Germline lookup yields CDR1 SGHKS and CDR2 YYEKEE (reference sequence). CDR3 length: 15 residues. The CDR3 sequence is CASSLGRVPYNEQFF.

This chain joins TRBV29-1 and TRBJ2-7; TCRdb's D call of TRBD2 is untestable without DNA. CDR3 length: 12 residues. Germline V CDR1 and CDR2: SQVTM, ANQGSEA. CDR3: CSVDGRGGEQYF.

The rearrangement uses TRBV15 and TRBJ2-2. CDR1 LNHNV and CDR2 YYDKDF come from the germline V gene (reference sequence). CDR3 length: 13 residues. CDR3 protein: CATSRDEWGELFF.

The rearrangement links TRBV29-1 to TRBJ2-7; TCRdb returns TRBD1, unconfirmable since there is no DNA. Germline V CDR1 and CDR2: SQVTM, ANQGSEA. CDR3 length: 13 amino acids. This chain's CDR3 is CSALTGGYYEQYF.

This chain connects TRBV29-1 to TRBJ2-1; lacking DNA, the TRBD2 call made by TCRdb goes unchecked. The germline V gene has CDR1 SQVTM and CDR2 ANQGSEA. The CDR3 contains 14 residues. The CDR3 protein is CSGGSSGRSNEQFF.

The J gene is TRBJ2-7, the V gene TRBV28; the TRBD2 assignment by TCRdb is unverifiable without DNA. CDR1 and CDR2 from the germline V gene are MDHEN and SYDVKM. The CDR3 has 15 residues. CDR3 in amino acids: CASSSRGTRSYEQYF.

The gene calls are TRBV28 and TRBJ1-2; TCRdb's D call of TRBD1 is untestable without DNA. The CDR3 runs 13 residues. In germline, CDR1 is MDHEN, CDR2 SYDVKM. This CDR3 is CASRDRGNYGYTF.

The chain combines TRBV7-9 with TRBJ2-7; the D call of TRBD2 rests on TCRdb alone, since no DNA is present to check it. The CDR3 has 15 residues. Germline-derived CDR1 and CDR2 are SEHNR and FQNEAQ (reference sequence). The CDR3 sequence: CASSGRAFGSYEQYF.

The genes are TRBV28 and TRBJ2-1; TCRdb returns TRBD2, unconfirmable since there is no DNA. Germline V gives CDR1 MDHEN, CDR2 SYDVKM. The CDR3 runs 13 residues. This CDR3 reads CASSFALAGEQFF.